These 27 T cell receptor beta chains were all obtained from the same sample, sequenced in a study of CD8 T cells in Susac syndrome. Random-hexamer reverse transcription was applied to about 0.45 to 1 ug RNA. MiXCR, applied by TCRdb to the immunoSEQ multiplex PCR reads, yields one record per CDR3 protein. The sample holds about 150,000 distinct CDR3 sequences, approximately 94% seen once. The sequenced material came from CD4+ T cells from PBMCs. These receptors all come from a human donor with Susac syndrome.

V and J are TRBV7-2 and TRBJ2-3; no clear D. The CDR3 has 15 amino acids. Trimming stripped 4 bases from V and 0 bases from J, with 11 bases between. The germline V gene has CDR1 SGHTA and CDR2 FQGNSA. CDR3 amino acids: CASSSMQPSTDTQYF. The CDR3 coding sequence is TGTGCCAGCAGCTCTATGCAACCTAGCACAGATACGCAGTATTTT.

The rearrangement uses TRBV28 and TRBJ2-7; unclear D gene. CDR3 length: 12 amino acids. V gave up 4 bases and J gave up 6 bases, with 10 bases separating them. Germline CDR1 is MDHEN and CDR2 is SYDVKM. CDR3: CASSSLGGEQYF. The CDR3 DNA follows: TGTGCCAGCAGTTCTCTGGGTGGCGAGCAGTACTTC.

This clonotype is a singleton in its sample. The gene calls are TRBV12-3 or TRBV12-4 and TRBJ1-4, with TRBD1 matching over 10 bases. The CDR3 has 14 residues. Losses at the gene ends were 5 bases for V and 6 bases for J; bases not matched to a gene: 3. The CDR3 DNA sequence: TGTGCCAGCAGTGACAGGGGGCAGGATGAAAAACTGTTTTTT. Translating gives CASSDRGQDEKLFF.

The chain recombines TRBV20-1 with TRBJ2-5; D is uncertain. The V gene's germline CDR1 is DFQATT and CDR2 SNEGSKA (reference sequence). The CDR3 spans 11 residues. Trimming took 3 bases from V and 7 from J, leaving 9 bases between them. The CDR3 here is CSARNKATQYF. The CDR3 DNA sequence: TGCAGTGCTAGGAACAAAGCGACCCAGTACTTC.

The chain couples TRBV2 to TRBJ2-5; a possible D gene is TRBD2 (6 bases). The CDR3 has 15 residues. The germline gives CDR1 SNHLY, CDR2 FYNNEI. Trimming took off 5 bases at V and 2 bases at J, with 15 bases between the two ends. CDR3 nucleotide sequence: TGTGCCAGCAGTCCTGGACTACTAATTCAAGAGACCCAGTACTTC. Its translation: CASSPGLLIQETQYF.

The chain has TRBV28 and TRBJ2-4; D may be TRBD2 (6 bases). Germline V gene sequence: CDR1 MDHEN, CDR2 SYDVKM. V was trimmed by 5 bases and J by 9 bases, leaving 17 bases between them. CDR3 size: 14 residues. The CDR3 DNA reads as TGTGCCAGCAGTCCACGACTAGAGTCGGCCATTCAGTACTTC. Translating it yields CASSPRLESAIQYF. Based on the CDR3 plus reference TRBV28 and TRBJ2-4, the full variable domain is DVKVTQSSRYLVKRTGEKVFLECVQDMDHENMFWYRQDPGLGLRLIYFSYDVKMKEKGDIPEGYSVSREKKERFSLILESASTNQTSMYLCASSPRLESAIQYFGAGTRLSVL.

The V and J genes are TRBV9 and TRBJ2-7; 10 bases fit TRBD1. V lost 2 bases to trimming and J lost 3 bases; unmatched junction nucleotides: 5. Germline V gene sequence: CDR1 SGDLS, CDR2 YYNGEE. CDR3 size: 15 residues. The DNA for the CDR3 is TGTGCCAGCAGCGTGGGGACAGGGGCATTCTACGAGCAGTACTTC. It specifies CASSVGTGAFYEQYF.

This chain links TRBV15 with TRBJ1-5; no clear D gene. Trimming left V 1 base short and J 7 bases short, with 8 bases between. The V gene's germline CDR1 is LNHNV and CDR2 YYDKDF (reference sequence). This CDR3 is built from 13 residues. CDR3 sequence reads: CATSRVGGQPQHF. The DNA for the CDR3 is TGTGCCACCAGCAGAGTGGGAGGGCAGCCCCAGCATTTT.

The chain recombines TRBV29-1 with TRBJ1-1, with D maybe TRBD1 (5 bases). Trimming pared 4 bases from V and 4 bases from J, leaving 7 bases between. The CDR3 length is 11 residues. The V gene's germline CDR1 is SQVTM and CDR2 ANQGSEA. The CDR3 spells CSVGGGTEAFF. CDR3 nucleotide sequence: TGCAGCGTTGGTGGGGGCACTGAAGCTTTCTTT.

The rearrangement uses TRBV7-2 and TRBJ2-3; TRBD1 might be the D (6 bases). Germline V gene data show CDR1 as SGHTA and CDR2 as FQGNSA. V was clipped by 1 base and J by 4 bases, with 12 bases between them. This CDR3 has 15 amino acids. The CDR3: CASSLGGQKADTQYF. DNA for the CDR3: TGTGCCAGCAGCTTAGGGGGGCAGAAGGCAGATACGCAGTATTTT.

This clonotype turned up a few times. The junction departs from the called germline gene at one end, perhaps through a read error. The chain uses TRBV7-2 and TRBJ2-3, with 8 bases identical to TRBD2. Germline V gene lookup returns CDR1 SGHTA and CDR2 FQGNSA. The CDR3 is 15 amino acids. DNA of the CDR3: TGTGCCAGCAGCTTGGACGGGAGGGTCACATATACGCAGTATTTT. It codes for CASSLDGRVTYTQYF.

This sequence joins TRBV28 and TRBJ1-1; no firm D call. Deletions cut 10 bases from V and 4 bases from J, with 10 bases between. Germline CDR1 is MDHEN and CDR2 is SYDVKM. This CDR3 has 11 amino acids. CDR3 sequence: CAISGVTEAFF. The CDR3 DNA sequence: TGTGCCATCTCCGGGGTCACTGAAGCTTTCTTT.

This sequence joins TRBV29-1 and TRBJ1-2, with 8 bases lining up with TRBD1. The CDR3 totals 12 residues. V lost 7 bases and J lost 2; bases outside the gene matches: 3. Germline lookup yields CDR1 SQVTM and CDR2 ANQGSEA. The CDR3 DNA reads TGCAGCGCTAGACAGGGGAACTATGGCTACACCTTC. Translation gives CSARQGNYGYTF.

CDR3: CAIKAQGIYIQYF. The CDR3 nucleotides read TGTGCCATCAAGGCACAGGGGATCTACATTCAGTACTTC. The chain carries TRBV6-2 or TRBV6-3 and TRBJ2-4, with 7 positions matching TRBD1. Germline CDR1 reads MNHEY; CDR2 reads SVGEGT. The CDR3 consists of 13 residues. Trimming took 10 bases from V and 8 from J; bases not matched to a gene: 11.

The J gene is TRBJ2-3, the V gene TRBV5-6; TRBD2 agrees at 8 bases. Germline V gene lookup returns CDR1 SGHDT and CDR2 YYEEEE. V dropped 3 bases and J dropped 4; count of bases not matched to a gene: 4. This CDR3 is built from 14 residues. The CDR3 DNA reads as TGTGCCAGCAGCTCGAGCGGGAGTGCAGATACGCAGTATTTT. It is translated as CASSSSGSADTQYF. Full variable domain (rest looked up from reference TRBV5-6 and TRBJ2-3): DAGVTQSPTHLIKTRGQQVTLRCSPKSGHDTVSWYQQALGQGPQFIFQYYEEEERQRGNFPDRFSGHQFPNYSSELNVNALLLGDSALYLCASSSSGSADTQYFGPGTRLTVL.

The V gene is TRBV20-1, the J gene TRBJ2-7; no firm D call. Deletions cut 6 bases from V and 0 bases from J, with 15 bases between. Looked up from germline, CDR1 is DFQATT and CDR2 is SNEGSKA (reference sequence). The CDR3 length is 14 residues. CDR3 region: CSAPDVMSSYEQYF. CDR3 DNA: TGCAGTGCCCCGGACGTCATGAGCTCCTACGAGCAGTACTTC.

This clonotype has a single count. The chain couples TRBV7-2 to TRBJ2-3; 9 nucleotides align to TRBD2. Losses at the gene ends were 2 bases for V and 6 bases for J; bases not matched to a gene: 6. In germline, CDR1 is SGHTA, CDR2 FQGNSA. The CDR3 sequence is 15 residues long. CDR3 amino acids: CASSLSSGVTDTQYF. The CDR3 DNA reads as TGTGCCAGCAGCTTATCTAGCGGGGTTACTGATACGCAGTATTTT.

The chain employs TRBV20-1 and TRBJ2-2, with D unresolved. Germline CDR1 reads DFQATT; CDR2 reads SNEGSKA (reference sequence). The V and J ends lost 1 base and 4 bases respectively, with 4 bases between them. This CDR3 contains 12 residues. CDR3 DNA: TGCAGTGCTAGAGGCCTCACCGGGGAGCTGTTTTTT. Translation gives CSARGLTGELFF.

The genes are TRBV28 and TRBJ1-5; unclear D gene. CDR3 length equals 15 residues. The germline V gene encodes CDR1 MDHEN and CDR2 SYDVKM. Trimming pared 7 bases from V and 1 base from J, leaving 14 bases between. The CDR3 nucleotides are TGTGCCAGCATAGCAGCTACTTGGAGCAATCAGCCCCAGCATTTT. Protein product: CASIAATWSNQPQHF.

This chain joins TRBV20-1 and TRBJ1-2; D is uncertain. CDR3 length: 11 residues. V was pared by 3 bases and J by 8 bases, with 10 bases between. Germline CDR1 and CDR2: DFQATT and SNEGSKA (reference sequence). CDR3 nucleotides: TGCAGTGCTAGGCTGGGTTCCGGCTACACCTTC. Its protein product is CSARLGSGYTF.

This sequence joins TRBV6-5 and TRBJ2-7; 11 positions agree with TRBD2. Germline loops: CDR1 MNHEY, CDR2 SVGAGI. The CDR3 has 16 residues. The junction had 5 bases not matched to a gene; V was cut back by 2 bases and J by 2 bases. CDR3 DNA: TGTGCCAGCAGTTACCAAAGACTAGCGGGAACCTACGAGCAGTACTTC. Translation: CASSYQRLAGTYEQYF.

The V call is TRBV7-3, the J call TRBJ2-1, with D perhaps TRBD2 (6 bases). The CDR3 extends over 15 amino acids. V lost 5 bases to trimming and J lost 8 bases, with 19 bases between them. Germline V gives CDR1 SGHTA, CDR2 FQGTGA. CDR3 bases: TGTGCCAGCAGCCCGTCCCGGGGGATTGGCCATGAGCAGTTCTTC. Translated, it gives CASSPSRGIGHEQFF.

The chain recombines TRBV5-4 with TRBJ2-7; D call uncertain. The germline CDR1 and CDR2 sequences are SGHNT and YYREEE (reference sequence). There are 13 residues in the CDR3. V lost 1 base, J lost 5 bases, and 10 bases lay in between. The CDR3 loop is CASSLMGIHEQYF. In nucleotides, the CDR3 is TGTGCCAGCAGCTTGATGGGGATACACGAGCAGTACTTC. The complete variable domain, with remaining parts taken from reference TRBV5-4 and TRBJ2-7, reads ETGVTQSPTHLIKTRGQQVTLRCSSQSGHNTVSWYQQALGQGPQFIFQYYREEENGRGNFPPRFSGLQFPNYSSELNVNALELDDSALYLCASSLMGIHEQYFGPGTRLTVT.

V usage is TRBV29-1 and J usage is TRBJ2-7; 13 nucleotides line up with TRBD2. V lost 6 bases and J lost 3; bases outside the gene matches: 8. The germline V gene encodes CDR1 SQVTM and CDR2 ANQGSEA. CDR3 length equals 15 residues. CDR3 sequence: CSVQGTSGTFYEQYF. In DNA form, the CDR3 reads TGCAGCGTCCAGGGGACTAGCGGGACCTTCTACGAGCAGTACTTC.

The V call is TRBV12-3 or TRBV12-4, the J call TRBJ2-1; TRBD1 might be the D (5 bases). This CDR3 comprises 12 residues. Trimming stripped 3 bases from V and 5 bases from J, with 5 bases between. CDR3 in amino acids: CASSFRDNEQFF. The DNA for the CDR3 is TGTGCCAGCAGTTTCAGGGACAATGAGCAGTTCTTC.

The rearrangement uses TRBV29-1 and TRBJ2-1; D ambiguous. Germline V CDR1 and CDR2: SQVTM, ANQGSEA. CDR3 length equals 14 residues. Trimming took off 4 bases at V and 8 bases at J, with 18 bases between the two ends. Here the CDR3 DNA reads TGCAGCGTTGGGATCGCGAACTTTGGGGATGAGCAGTTCTTC. It encodes CSVGIANFGDEQFF.

V usage is TRBV29-1 and J usage is TRBJ2-5; the D is unclear. Trimming removed 6 bases at V and 2 bases at J, with 13 bases between. The length of the CDR3 is 13 residues. The germline gives CDR1 SQVTM, CDR2 ANQGSEA. The CDR3 DNA sequence: TGCAGCGTCATTTCTCCGAGTCAAGAGACCCAGTACTTC. It is translated as CSVISPSQETQYF. The full variable domain, completed using reference TRBV29-1 and TRBJ2-5, is SAVISQKPSRDICQRGTSLTIQCQVDSQVTMMFWYRQQPGQSLTLIATANQGSEATYESGFVIDKFPISRPNLTFSTLTVSNMSPEDSSIYLCSVISPSQETQYFGPGTRLLVL.